Listed below are T cell receptor beta chains from one sample, sequenced in a study of T cell changes during pregnancy in multiple sclerosis. This table comes from immunoSEQ multiplex PCR, and its TCRdb copy is limited to in-frame clones, with some not included. Of 40,000 or so clones listed, roughly 91% are singletons. The material sequenced was CD8+ T cells from peripheral blood mononuclear cells, taken in the second trimester of pregnancy. The origin of the receptors is a female donor with multiple sclerosis, enrolled in a pregnancy study. CDR3s leave out the opening cysteine and the closing phenylalanine or tryptophan. The D gene is left open where the match is weak.

J gene: TRBJ1-4
D gene: TRBD1
V gene: TRBV2
CDR3 protein: ASSRGTASNEKLF

J gene: TRBJ1-1
D gene: NA
V gene: TRBV5-6
CDR3 protein: ASNFGTEAF

J gene: TRBJ2-6
D gene: TRBD1
V gene: TRBV6-4
CDR3 protein: ASSERTGGEGANVLT

J gene: TRBJ2-2
D gene: TRBD1
V gene: TRBV2
CDR3 protein: ASSDRTGAATGELF

J gene: TRBJ2-3
D gene: TRBD2
V gene: TRBV9
CDR3 protein: ASSPQSGRPDTQY

J gene: TRBJ1-2
D gene: TRBD1
V gene: TRBV11-2
CDR3 protein: ASSSGQGTYGYT

J gene: TRBJ2-7
D gene: TRBD2
V gene: TRBV7-2
CDR3 protein: ASSLGPTSAEQY

J gene: TRBJ2-1
D gene: NA
V gene: TRBV30
CDR3 protein: AFQGGLGSYNEQF

J gene: TRBJ1-1
D gene: TRBD1
V gene: TRBV9
CDR3 protein: ASSVGQGGGWTEAF

J gene: TRBJ2-7
D gene: NA
V gene: TRBV6-1
CDR3 protein: ASAPRQEPYYEQY

J gene: TRBJ2-4
D gene: TRBD1
V gene: TRBV7-2
CDR3 protein: ASSSRDRGNIQY

J gene: TRBJ2-1
D gene: NA
V gene: TRBV5-1
CDR3 protein: ASIPSGRNEQF

J gene: TRBJ2-1
D gene: NA
V gene: TRBV7-3
CDR3 protein: ASSGGAPYNEQF

J gene: TRBJ1-1
D gene: TRBD1
V gene: TRBV7-8
CDR3 protein: ASSLQGAVTEAF

J gene: TRBJ2-3
D gene: TRBD2
V gene: TRBV30
CDR3 protein: AWSGGTSALGDTQY

J gene: TRBJ2-7
D gene: NA
V gene: TRBV11-2
CDR3 protein: ASSFAYEQY

J gene: TRBJ1-1
D gene: NA
V gene: TRBV7-9
CDR3 protein: ASSLERTEAF

J gene: TRBJ1-1
D gene: NA
V gene: TRBV5-6
CDR3 protein: ASSLGVNTEAF

J gene: TRBJ2-2
D gene: NA
V gene: TRBV7-6
CDR3 protein: ASSLRESTGELF

J gene: TRBJ2-2
D gene: NA
V gene: TRBV9
CDR3 protein: ASSVSANTGELF

J gene: TRBJ2-1
D gene: TRBD2
V gene: TRBV5-5
CDR3 protein: ASSLDGSGREQF

J gene: TRBJ2-6
D gene: NA
V gene: TRBV4-2
CDR3 protein: ASSQDRGGGANVLT

J gene: TRBJ2-1
D gene: TRBD1
V gene: TRBV7-9
CDR3 protein: ASSLGDREF

J gene: TRBJ2-5
D gene: TRBD2
V gene: TRBV4-2
CDR3 protein: ASSQDAGAGEETQY

J gene: TRBJ2-7
D gene: TRBD2
V gene: TRBV9
CDR3 protein: ASSVTSGSTYEQY

J gene: TRBJ2-1
D gene: TRBD2
V gene: TRBV2
CDR3 protein: ASMGGMDEQF

J gene: TRBJ2-7
D gene: NA
V gene: TRBV5-4
CDR3 protein: ASSFVSNYEQY

J gene: TRBJ2-7
D gene: NA
V gene: TRBV25-1
CDR3 protein: ASSTSGYEQY

J gene: TRBJ1-1
D gene: NA
V gene: TRBV27
CDR3 protein: ASSLLSGDTEAF

J gene: TRBJ2-7
D gene: TRBD2
V gene: TRBV11-2
CDR3 protein: ASSPWTSGGYEQY

J gene: TRBJ2-1
D gene: TRBD2
V gene: TRBV19
CDR3 protein: ASSMGLAGGEEQF

J gene: TRBJ1-5
D gene: TRBD1
V gene: TRBV6-5
CDR3 protein: ASSDGQVNQPQH

J gene: TRBJ2-6
D gene: NA
V gene: TRBV10-2
CDR3 protein: ASSESDRSRANVLT

J gene: TRBJ2-7
D gene: TRBD2
V gene: TRBV5-6
CDR3 protein: ASSSLLLAGLYEQY

J gene: TRBJ1-2
D gene: NA
V gene: TRBV6-5
CDR3 protein: ASSYTGNYGYT

J gene: TRBJ2-1
D gene: TRBD1
V gene: TRBV2
CDR3 protein: ASRPPGQGAL

J gene: TRBJ2-6
D gene: NA
V gene: TRBV2
CDR3 protein: ASSRSGANVLT